This TCR beta chain was documented in a study of post-analysis software for immune sequencing data. Study-level information: Recorded disease courses covered relapsing-remitting, secondary progressive and progressive-relapsing multiple sclerosis. Some patients had no subtype annotation.

Comments on this clonotype: Its cognate antigen is unknown.

Study-wide points: People with multiple sclerosis had a significantly lower normalized Chao1 diversity than controls did. Pronounced co-clustering by F measure was evident among identically batched samples.

Included in the TCR beta cDNA libraries were unique molecular identifiers. Input populations of roughly 1 to 11 million T cells gave rise to 500,000 or so cDNA molecules. In TCRdb, the PCR reads were re-called with MiXCR into one record per CDR3 protein. This sample carries hundreds of thousands of distinct CDR3 sequences, roughly 27% of them seen once, and the ten largest clones take around 0.56%. The clonotype was recovered from a girl aged 10-17 years with multiple sclerosis. The sequencing sample was made of blood.

CDR3 region: CAISGGGANEQFF. The CDR3 DNA follows: TGTGCCATCAGTGGGGGGGGGGCCAATGAGCAGTTCTTC. V is TRBV10-3 and J is TRBJ2-1, with D perhaps TRBD2 (7 bases). The germline V gene has CDR1 ENHRY and CDR2 SYGVKD. The CDR3 has 13 residues. Trimming removed 4 bases from V and 6 bases from J, with 10 bases in between.